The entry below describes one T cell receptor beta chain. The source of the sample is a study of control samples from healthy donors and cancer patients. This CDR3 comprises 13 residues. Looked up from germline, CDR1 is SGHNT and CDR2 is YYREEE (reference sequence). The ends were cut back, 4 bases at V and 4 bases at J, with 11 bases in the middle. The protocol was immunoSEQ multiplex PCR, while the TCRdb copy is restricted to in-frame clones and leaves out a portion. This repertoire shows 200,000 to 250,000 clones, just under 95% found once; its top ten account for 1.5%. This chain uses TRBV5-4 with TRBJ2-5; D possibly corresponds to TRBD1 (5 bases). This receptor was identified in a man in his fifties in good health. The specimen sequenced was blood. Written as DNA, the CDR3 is TGTGCCAGCAGCCTACCAGGGCCAGAGACCCAGTACTTC. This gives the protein CASSLPGPETQYF. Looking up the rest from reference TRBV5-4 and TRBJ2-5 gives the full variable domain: ETGVTQSPTHLIKTRGQQVTLRCSSQSGHNTVSWYQQALGQGPQFIFQYYREEENGRGNFPPRFSGLQFPNYSSELNVNALELDDSALYLCASSLPGPETQYFGPGTRLLVL.